One and the same sample provided the 12 T cell receptor beta chains below, sequenced in a study of T cells in Graves' hyperthyroidism and ophthalmopathy. The source material, RNA transcripts, was used to amplify TCR beta CDR3 regions. The HTBI primer set served for first-round RT-PCR of the TCR CDR3. From the multiplex PCR reads, TCRdb called clonotypes with MiXCR, one entry per CDR3 protein. There are a few hundred thousand distinct CDR3 sequences in the sample; roughly an eighth occur only once, and 4% to 6.5% lies in the top ten. Material: blood. The receptors shown here come from a woman aged 18-35 years with Graves' hyperthyroidism.

V gene TRBV4-2 combines with J gene TRBJ2-7; no clear D gene. Deletions cut 4 bases from V and 0 bases from J, with 10 bases between. Germline assignment: CDR1 LGHNA and CDR2 YNFKEQ. The CDR3 is made up of 14 amino acids. CDR3 sequence reads: CASSPVGSSYEQYF. CDR3 in DNA: TGTGCCAGCAGCCCCGTGGGCAGCTCCTACGAGCAGTACTTC.

This clonotype was seen a few times. This chain links TRBV6-6 with TRBJ2-3, with D hard to call. CDR3 length: 12 amino acids. The V gene's germline CDR1 is MNHNY and CDR2 SVGAGI (reference sequence). Trimming left V 2 bases short and J 2 bases short, with 2 bases between. The CDR3 coding sequence is TGTGCCAGCAGTTACCCCACAGATACGCAGTATTTT. It specifies CASSYPTDTQYF.

In its sample, this clonotype was seen many times. The V and J genes are TRBV4-1 and TRBJ2-3, with 7 positions matching TRBD2. Germline values: CDR1 MGHRA, CDR2 YSYEKL. V was pared by 1 base and J by 0 bases, with 4 bases of the junction left unmatched. This CDR3 contains 16 residues. The CDR3 bases are TGCGCCAGCAGCCAAGGGGGGGGGTTCAGCACAGATACGCAGTATTTT. This sequence encodes CASSQGGGFSTDTQYF.

Only a few counts were recorded for this clonotype. V is TRBV10-3 and J is TRBJ1-1, with 7 bases fitting TRBD1. This CDR3 spans 15 amino acids. V trimming: 8 bases; J trimming: 0 bases; junction bases outside the gene matches: 9. CDR1 is ENHRY, CDR2 SYGVKD, per germline. The CDR3 sequence: CAIQDPTGLNTEAFF. The CDR3, as DNA: TGTGCCATCCAGGACCCGACAGGGCTGAACACTGAAGCTTTCTTT.

This clonotype occurred many times. J is TRBJ2-2 and V is TRBV7-3, with 13 bases lining up with TRBD2. Trimming cost V 0 bases and J 3 bases; bases outside gene matches: 4. The CDR3 covers 18 residues. Per the germline V gene, CDR1 is SGHTA and CDR2 is FQGTGA. The CDR3 spells CASSLTGLAGTYTGELFF. The DNA of the CDR3 is TGTGCCAGCAGCTTAACGGGACTAGCGGGAACTTACACCGGGGAGCTGTTTTTT.

This clonotype was seen many times. The genes are TRBV10-3 and TRBJ2-2; D ambiguous. The V gene's germline CDR1 is ENHRY and CDR2 SYGVKD. This CDR3 has 14 amino acids. Trimming shortened V by 9 bases and J by 0 bases, and 11 bases separated the two germline ends. The CDR3: CAMSGNTNTGELFF. The CDR3 nucleotides are TGTGCCATGTCAGGCAATACGAACACCGGGGAGCTGTTTTTT.

The gene calls are TRBV29-1 and TRBJ1-2; D remains unclear. The V end lost 0 bases, the J end lost 6 bases, and 5 bases lay between the germline ends. CDR3 length: 11 amino acids. Germline CDR1 and CDR2: SQVTM and ANQGSEA. The CDR3 nucleotides are TGCAGCGTTGAAGATCTAAATGGCTACACCTTC. This encodes CSVEDLNGYTF.

The sample holds a few counts of this clonotype. The rearrangement links TRBV12-3 or TRBV12-4 to TRBJ2-2; 7 bases are a match to TRBD1. The ends lost 11 bases at V and 8 bases at J; junction bases unmatched: 11. The CDR3 has 13 amino acids. The CDR3 here is CAGRRGGEGELFF. CDR3 nucleotide sequence: TGTGCCGGCCGAAGAGGGGGCGAAGGGGAGCTGTTTTTT.

This clonotype was detected many times. This chain uses TRBV12-3 or TRBV12-4 with TRBJ2-3; TRBD2 agrees at 15 bases. V gave up 5 bases and J gave up 9 bases; unmatched junction bases: 3. The CDR3 sequence is 14 residues long. Here the CDR3 DNA reads TGTGCCAGCAGTCCCGGGACTAGCGGGGGGACGCAGTATTTT. Translating gives CASSPGTSGGTQYF.

This clonotype has ten or more counts. This chain links TRBV28 with TRBJ2-7; tentative D call: TRBD2 (5 bases). The V and J ends lost 10 bases and 7 bases respectively, with 17 bases between them. There are 12 residues in the CDR3. Germline values: CDR1 MDHEN, CDR2 SYDVKM. CDR3 residues: CATRERLREQYF. CDR3 nucleotides: TGTGCCACCCGTGAGCGGCTGAGGGAGCAGTACTTC.

This clonotype was counted at least ten times. This chain uses TRBV4-3 with TRBJ1-2; D is uncertain. The germline V gene has CDR1 LGHNA and CDR2 YSLEER. The CDR3 runs to 13 residues. V gave up 1 base and J gave up 1 base, with 4 bases separating them. CDR3: CASSQAVNYGYTF. The CDR3 region has the DNA TGCGCCAGCAGCCAAGCGGTTAACTATGGCTACACCTTC.

This clonotype was observed many times. This chain connects TRBV12-3 or TRBV12-4 to TRBJ1-5; possibly TRBD1 for D (6 bases). V dropped 3 bases and J dropped 5 bases, with 11 bases sitting between them. The CDR3 contains 14 residues. The CDR3 DNA reads TGTGCCAGCAGTTTTGGGACACCTTATCAGCCCCAGCATTTT. Translated, it gives CASSFGTPYQPQHF.